The rows below give T cell receptor beta chains drawn from one sample of a study of blood T cell repertoires in COVID-19. Profiled with immunoSEQ multiplex PCR; TCRdb holds only in-frame clones, not every one. The data hold 90,000 to 100,000 clones, with about 89% observed a single time. The sequenced material came from peripheral blood. The receptor source for this set is a man aged 55 to 70 with COVID-19, enrolled during active disease. The CDR3 runs from the conserved cysteine through the conserved F or W. The D gene is left open where the match is weak. A clone size is listed for some rows: how often the clone was seen (once, few, many), or a class if it is expanded.

j_call	d_call	clone_size	v_call	cdr3_nt	cdr3_aa
TRBJ1-4	TRBD1	once	TRBV6-2/TRBV6-3	TGTGCCAGCAGTCACACCGGGACAGGGAATGAAAAACTGTTTTTT	CASSHTGTGNEKLFF
TRBJ1-3	NA	NA	TRBV11-3	TGTGCCAGCAGCCTTTCTCCTAGCCCGGAAAACACCATATATTTT	CASSLSPSPENTIYF
TRBJ2-7	TRBD1	once	TRBV19	TGTGCCAGTGGCTCAACGGGACAGGGCTCCTACGAGCAGTACTTC	CASGSTGQGSYEQYF
TRBJ1-2	NA	NA	TRBV14	TGTGCCAGCAGCCAATCCATAGGAGCTCCTTATGGCTACACCTTC	CASSQSIGAPYGYTF
TRBJ2-7	NA	few	TRBV7-9	TGTGCCAGCAGCTCTCCCAGGGGCATCAGCTCCTACGAGCAGTACTTC	CASSSPRGISSYEQYF
TRBJ1-5	NA	once	TRBV24-1	TGTGCCACCAGTGAGACTTCAAAGGGGCATCAGCCCCAGCATTTT	CATSETSKGHQPQHF
TRBJ2-1	TRBD2	NA	TRBV6-2/TRBV6-3	TGTGCCAGCAGTTACTCGCCTACTAGCGGGATATACAATGAGCAGTTCTTC	CASSYSPTSGIYNEQFF
TRBJ2-2	NA	NA	TRBV29-1	TGCAGCATCCGGCCGGGGGATGTAACCGGGGAGCTGTTTTTT	CSIRPGDVTGELFF
TRBJ1-3	NA	NA	TRBV2	TGTGCCAGCAGTTCCGGGAATGGAAACACCATATATTTT	CASSSGNGNTIYF
TRBJ2-3	NA	NA	TRBV19	TGTGCCAGTAGTATACGACTAGAAGGAGATACGCAGTATTTT	CASSIRLEGDTQYF
TRBJ2-2	NA	NA	TRBV24-1	TGTGCCACCAGTGACCCACCGCTAGCCGGGGAGCTGTTTTTT	CATSDPPLAGELFF
TRBJ2-2	TRBD1	NA	TRBV19	TGTGCCAGTAGTACGGGACAGGGGAACACCGGGGAGCTGTTTTTT	CASSTGQGNTGELFF
TRBJ1-1	TRBD1	NA	TRBV29-1	TGCAGCGTCCGGACAGGGTGGGACACTGAAGCTTTCTTT	CSVRTGWDTEAFF
TRBJ1-3	TRBD1	NA	TRBV6-6	TGTGCCAGCAGTATCAGGACAGGGTCTGGAAACACCATATATTTT	CASSIRTGSGNTIYF
TRBJ2-1	TRBD2	NA	TRBV19	TGTGCCAGTAGTTCCAGGACTAGCGGGAGGGTCGGTGAGCAGTTCTTC	CASSSRTSGRVGEQFF
TRBJ2-1	TRBD2	once	TRBV19	TGTGCCAGTAGTATGAACCCCGGGACTAGCACCGAGCAGTTCTTC	CASSMNPGTSTEQFF
TRBJ2-7	NA	NA	TRBV11-1	TGTGCCAGCAGCTTGGAGGCGAGCGAGCAGTACTTC	CASSLEASEQYF
TRBJ2-1	TRBD2	NA	TRBV2	TGTGCCAGCAGCCCCGGACTAGACGGTGAGCAGTTCTTC	CASSPGLDGEQFF
TRBJ2-2	TRBD2	NA	TRBV7-3	TGTGCCAGCAGCCGGGGACTAGCGGGAGTGGGCACCGGGGAGCTGTTTTTT	CASSRGLAGVGTGELFF
TRBJ2-7	TRBD1	once	TRBV19	TGTGCCAGTAGCCGACAGGGTCCCTACGAGCAGTACTTC	CASSRQGPYEQYF
TRBJ1-5	NA	NA	TRBV28	TGTGCCAGCAACTCTAATCAGCCCCAGCATTTT	CASNSNQPQHF
TRBJ1-2	NA	NA	TRBV6-5	TGTGCCAGCAGTTACGGGCAGGGGAATAACTATGGCTACACCTTC	CASSYGQGNNYGYTF
TRBJ2-3	NA	NA	TRBV4-1	TGCGCCAGCAGCCAACCGACAGGCGTCGGACATACGCAGTATTTT	CASSQPTGVGHTQYF
TRBJ1-1	NA	NA	TRBV11-3	TGTGCCAGCAGCTTAGATCAGCAGGAAGAAGCTTTCTTT	CASSLDQQEEAFF
TRBJ2-5	NA	NA	TRBV12-3/TRBV12-4	TGTGCCAGCAGCTCTACGGAGACCCAGTACTTC	CASSSTETQYF
TRBJ2-5	TRBD2	NA	TRBV11-2	TGTGCCAGCAGCTCATTAGCGGGAGTGGCGGAGACCCAGTACTTC	CASSSLAGVAETQYF
TRBJ2-7	NA	NA	TRBV5-6	TGTGCCAGCAGCTTGGGGGTGGGAGGAAACGAGCAGTACTTC	CASSLGVGGNEQYF
TRBJ1-3	NA	NA	TRBV10-2	TGCGCCAGCAGTGAGCTTCCAGGGCCTGGAAACACCATATATTTT	CASSELPGPGNTIYF
TRBJ1-5	NA	NA	TRBV19	TGTGCCAGTACCGACAGAGGGGGTCAGCCCCAGCATTTT	CASTDRGGQPQHF
TRBJ1-2	TRBD1	NA	TRBV30	TGTGCCTGGTCACAACAGGGGGCCGATGGCTACACCTTC	CAWSQQGADGYTF
TRBJ1-2	NA	NA	TRBV10-3	TGTGCCATCAGTGAGTCGGCCTTTCCTGGCTACACCTTC	CAISESAFPGYTF
TRBJ1-4	TRBD1	NA	TRBV5-4	TGTGCCAGCACCATGACAGGGGGCCCGATAGGAAAACTGTTTTTT	CASTMTGGPIGKLFF
TRBJ1-1	NA	NA	TRBV19	TGTGCCAGTAGTATAAGTAAAGAGGACATAACGGCTTTCTTT	CASSISKEDITAFF
TRBJ2-5	TRBD2	NA	TRBV29-1	TGCAGCGTCCCCAGCCCGACGGGGGGGGAGACCCAGTACTTC	CSVPSPTGGETQYF
TRBJ1-1	NA	NA	TRBV12-3/TRBV12-4	TGTGCCAGCAGTTTTAACAGGGTAACTGAAGCTTTCTTT	CASSFNRVTEAFF
TRBJ1-1	NA	NA	TRBV3-1/TRBV3-2	TGTGCCAGCAGCCCTGAGCTACGAGAAAACACTGAAGCTTTCTTT	CASSPELRENTEAFF
TRBJ1-4	TRBD1	NA	TRBV2	TGTGCCACCCGGGACAGGGTCTCAACTAATGAAAAACTGTTTTTT	CATRDRVSTNEKLFF